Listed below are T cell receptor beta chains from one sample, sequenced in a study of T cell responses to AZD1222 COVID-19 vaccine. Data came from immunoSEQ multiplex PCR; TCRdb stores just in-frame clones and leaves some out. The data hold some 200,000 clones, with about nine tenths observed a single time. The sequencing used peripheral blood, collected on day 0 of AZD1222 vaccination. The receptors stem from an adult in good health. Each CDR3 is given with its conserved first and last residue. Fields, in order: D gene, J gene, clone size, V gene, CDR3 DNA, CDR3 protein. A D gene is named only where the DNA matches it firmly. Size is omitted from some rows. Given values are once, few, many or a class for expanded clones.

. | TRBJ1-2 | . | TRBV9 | TGTGCCAGCTCTTACTGGGAGGGGGACTATGGCTACACCTTC | CASSYWEGDYGYTF
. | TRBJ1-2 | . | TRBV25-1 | TGTGCCAGCAGTGAGGGAATCTATGGCTACACCTTC | CASSEGIYGYTF
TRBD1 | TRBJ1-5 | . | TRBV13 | TGTGCCAGCAGCTTAGGCCCAGGGGGTCAGCCCCAGCATTTT | CASSLGPGGQPQHF
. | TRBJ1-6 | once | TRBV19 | TGTGCCAGTAGTATTCGGGGAAACCCTGCCCCAAATTCACCCCTCCACTTT | CASSIRGNPAPNSPLHF
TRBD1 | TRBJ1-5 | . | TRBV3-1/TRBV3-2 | TGTGCCAGCAGCCTCGGGACAGGGGGTTTGCATCAGCCCCAGCATTTT | CASSLGTGGLHQPQHF
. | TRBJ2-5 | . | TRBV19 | TGTGCCAGTAGTTTCCTCAATCAAGAGACCCAGTACTTC | CASSFLNQETQYF
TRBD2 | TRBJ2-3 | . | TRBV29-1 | TGCAGCGTTGGCGGGGGGGCCGAAGCAGATACGCAGTATTTT | CSVGGGAEADTQYF
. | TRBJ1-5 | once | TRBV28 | TGTGCCAGCAGGTACGGGGATAGCAATCAGCCCCAGCATTTT | CASRYGDSNQPQHF
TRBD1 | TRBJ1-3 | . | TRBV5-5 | TGTGCCAGCAGCTTGGGAGCCGGGACAGGGGCCGGAAACACCATATATTTT | CASSLGAGTGAGNTIYF
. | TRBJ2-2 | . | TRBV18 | TGTGCCAGCTCACCACTAAAATCGCAGCTAAACACCGGGGAGCTGTTTTTT | CASSPLKSQLNTGELFF
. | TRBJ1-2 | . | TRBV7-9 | TGTGCCAGCAGCCACCTGACACAAGGCTACACCTTC | CASSHLTQGYTF
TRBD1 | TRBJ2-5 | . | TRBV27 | TGTGCCAGCAGTCGACAGGGCTCGAGGGAGACCCAGTACTTC | CASSRQGSRETQYF
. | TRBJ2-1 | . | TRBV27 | TGTGCCAGCAAACTGGGGAGTGAGCAGTTCTTC | CASKLGSEQFF
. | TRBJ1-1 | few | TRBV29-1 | TGCAGCGTTGTCCTCACTGAAGCTTTCTTT | CSVVLTEAFF
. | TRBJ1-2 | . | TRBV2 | TGTGCCAGCAGTTCCGACCAGGGCACCCCTATCGGCTACACCTTC | CASSSDQGTPIGYTF
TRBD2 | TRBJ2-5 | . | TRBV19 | TGTGCCAGTAGTAGGGCGGGAACCGGGACTAGCATGGGGACCCAGTACTTC | CASSRAGTGTSMGTQYF